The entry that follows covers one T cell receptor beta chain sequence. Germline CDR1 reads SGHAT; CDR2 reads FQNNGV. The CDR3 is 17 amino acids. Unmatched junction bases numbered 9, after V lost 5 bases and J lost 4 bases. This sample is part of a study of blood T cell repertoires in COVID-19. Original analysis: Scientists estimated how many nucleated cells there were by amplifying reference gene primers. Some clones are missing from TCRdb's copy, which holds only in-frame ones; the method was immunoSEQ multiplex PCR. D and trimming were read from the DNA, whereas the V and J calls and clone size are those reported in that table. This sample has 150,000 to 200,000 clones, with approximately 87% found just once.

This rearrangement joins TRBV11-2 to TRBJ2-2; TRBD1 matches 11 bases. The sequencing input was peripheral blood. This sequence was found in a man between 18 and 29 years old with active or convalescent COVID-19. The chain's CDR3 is CASSPLRGTGGTGELFF. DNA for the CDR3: TGTGCCAGCAGCCCCCTGAGGGGGACAGGGGGCACCGGGGAGCTGTTTTTT. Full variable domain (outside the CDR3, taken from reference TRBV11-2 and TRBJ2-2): EAGVAQSPRYKIIEKRQSVAFWCNPISGHATLYWYQQILGQGPKLLIQFQNNGVVDDSQLPKDRFSAERLKGVDSTLKIQPAKLEDSAVYLCASSPLRGTGGTGELFFGEGSRLTVL.